The clone carrying this T cell receptor beta chain was seen at least ten times. These data originate in a study of regulatory T cells in long-lasting Graves disease. Germline CDR1 reads MNHNS; CDR2 reads SASEGT. V was trimmed by 8 bases and J by 4 bases, leaving 14 bases between them. CDR3 length: 14 residues. Researchers made TCR beta libraries by using iRepertoire HTBI primers and running Arm-PCR on CDR3 regions. TCRdb redid the calling of the multiplex PCR reads with MiXCR, one entry per CDR3 protein. Among 390,000 or so distinct CDR3 sequences listed, approximately 25% were seen once. Described time point: persistent/refractory GD, antithyroid drugs over 5 years with positive TRAb. PBMC RNA served as the TCR library source.

The receptor was isolated from a middle-aged woman with Graves disease. Sequenced material: peripheral blood mononuclear cells (PBMCs), taken when the disease was refractory, from a patient treated with antithyroid drugs. V and J are TRBV6-1 and TRBJ2-2, with a possible D match to TRBD1 (5 bases). The CDR3 coding sequence is TGTGCCAGCGGGGCACTCGACTCCACCGGGGAGCTGTTTTTT. Translation gives CASGALDSTGELFF.